A single sample is the source of the 13 T cell receptor beta chains below, sequenced in a study of OX40 agonist ivuxolimab in advanced cancers. Here immunoSEQ multiplex PCR was the method, and the copy in TCRdb shows in-frame clones only, minus some. The sample lists under 40,000 clones; about 93% were seen once. Here the sequenced sample was CD4+ or CD8+ T cells sorted from blood, taken in a trial of the OX40 agonist ivuxolimab. The receptor source for this set is an adult with an advanced solid tumor such as melanoma, head and neck, liver or kidney cancer.

CDR3 protein: CAITQLAATGELFF. DNA for the CDR3: TGTGCCATCACTCAACTAGCGGCCACCGGGGAGCTGTTTTTT. The chain carries TRBV10-3 and TRBJ2-2; 8 nucleotides line up with TRBD2. The CDR3 is 14 residues long. Germline V CDR1 and CDR2: ENHRY, SYGVKD. Germline trimming cut 7 bases from V and 4 bases from J; bases unmatched to any gene: 5.

The V gene is TRBV4-1, the J gene TRBJ2-7; 7 bases map to TRBD2. This CDR3 is 14 amino acids long. Germline V CDR1 and CDR2: MGHRA, YSYEKL. V shed 4 bases, J shed 5 bases, and the junction held 8 bases outside the gene matches. The CDR3 sequence: CASSLLGGSHEQYV. The CDR3 DNA reads as TGCGCCAGCAGCCTACTCGGGGGGAGTCACGAGCAGTACGTC.

V gene TRBV11-2 combines with J gene TRBJ2-3; D is tentatively TRBD1 or TRBD2 (5 bases each). CDR3 length: 14 amino acids. Germline values: CDR1 SGHAT, CDR2 FQNNGV. Between the trimmed V and J ends, which lost 4 bases and 3 bases, there was a span of 11 bases. The CDR3 protein is CASSSWDPTDTQYF. In nucleotides, the CDR3 is TGTGCCAGCAGCTCATGGGACCCTACAGATACGCAGTATTTT. Full variable domain (missing parts from reference TRBV11-2 and TRBJ2-3): EAGVAQSPRYKIIEKRQSVAFWCNPISGHATLYWYQQILGQGPKLLIQFQNNGVVDDSQLPKDRFSAERLKGVDSTLKIQPAKLEDSAVYLCASSSWDPTDTQYFGPGTRLTVL.

This chain links TRBV7-3 with TRBJ1-2; 7 bases agree with TRBD1. V gave up 3 bases and J gave up 4 bases; unmatched junction bases: 2. CDR1 SGHTA and CDR2 FQGTGA come from the germline V gene. CDR3 length equals 13 residues. The CDR3 region is CASSFQGVYGYTF. In DNA, the CDR3 is TGTGCCAGCAGCTTCCAGGGGGTCTATGGCTACACCTTC.

The V gene is TRBV28, the J gene TRBJ1-1; possible D gene TRBD1, 6 bases. The CDR3 has 12 amino acids. Germline CDR1 reads MDHEN; CDR2 reads SYDVKM. Trimming stripped 6 bases from V and 12 bases from J, with 17 bases between. In DNA form, the CDR3 reads TGTGCCAGCAGGGCAAGTGGACAGATAACTTTCTTT. Translating it yields CASRASGQITFF.

This chain connects TRBV19 to TRBJ2-3, with D perhaps matching TRBD2 (5 bases). The length of the CDR3 is 15 residues. In germline, CDR1 is LNHDA, CDR2 SQIVND (reference sequence). V was cut by 4 bases and J by 6 bases, with 17 bases left in between. CDR3 residues: CASSTGISDPDTQYF. CDR3 DNA: TGTGCCAGTAGTACCGGGATCTCAGATCCGGATACGCAGTATTTT.

This chain connects TRBV4-1 to TRBJ2-1; D may correspond to TRBD1 or TRBD2 (5 bases each). V was clipped by 3 bases and J by 0 bases, with 6 bases between them. CDR1 is MGHRA and CDR2 is YSYEKL in the germline V gene. This CDR3 comprises 14 residues. As DNA, the CDR3 is TGCGCCAGCAGCCAGAGGGGCTCCTACAATGAGCAGTTCTTC. Translation gives CASSQRGSYNEQFF.

The chain uses TRBV11-2 and TRBJ1-1; D is uncertain. Between the trimmed V and J ends, which lost 0 bases and 0 bases, there was a span of 5 bases. Germline CDR1 is SGHAT and CDR2 is FQNNGV. The CDR3 extends over 14 amino acids. The CDR3 region is CASSLEAVNTEAFF. The CDR3 DNA sequence: TGTGCCAGCAGCTTAGAGGCGGTGAACACTGAAGCTTTCTTT.

V and J are TRBV7-2 and TRBJ2-7; TRBD2 matches at 10 bases. CDR1 SGHTA and CDR2 FQGNSA come from the germline V gene. V lost 6 bases, J lost 0 bases, and 8 bases stayed unmatched. The CDR3 extends over 16 amino acids. The CDR3 reads CASSSPGTSASYEQYF. DNA of the CDR3: TGTGCCAGCAGTAGCCCCGGGACTAGCGCCTCCTACGAGCAGTACTTC.

This sequence joins TRBV4-3 and TRBJ2-7; tentatively, D is TRBD2 (7 bases). V was pared by 1 base and J by 2 bases, with 12 bases between. The CDR3 consists of 15 residues. Germline V gives CDR1 LGHNA, CDR2 YSLEER. The CDR3 here is CASSQGGGGAYEQYF. The CDR3 DNA sequence: TGCGCCAGCAGCCAAGGAGGGGGAGGGGCCTACGAGCAGTACTTC.

This clone was detected only a few times. This chain uses TRBV5-8 with TRBJ1-1; 8 positions agree with TRBD1. Germline V lookup: CDR1 SGHTS, CDR2 YDEGEE. Trimming removed 4 bases from V and 3 bases from J; junction bases left unmatched: 8. This CDR3 is 15 amino acids long. DNA of the CDR3: TGTGCCAGCAGCGGGGGGACAGGCGTATACACTGAAGCTTTCTTT. This gives the protein CASSGGTGVYTEAFF.

The chain is built from TRBV7-2 and TRBJ1-1; D uncertain. CDR1 and CDR2 from the germline V gene are SGHTA and FQGNSA. The CDR3 is 12 residues long. The V gene lost 2 bases and the J gene lost 1 base, with 2 bases spanning the gap. The CDR3 DNA sequence: TGTGCCAGCAGCTTATCGAACACTGAAGCTTTCTTT. It specifies CASSLSNTEAFF.

V is TRBV7-3 and J is TRBJ2-3; 12 nucleotides match TRBD2. Germline V gene data show CDR1 as SGHTA and CDR2 as FQGTGA. CDR3 length: 18 amino acids. Trimming at V came to 5 bases and at J to 1 base, leaving 10 bases not matched to a gene. The CDR3 spells CASSPQTSGSRRTDTQYF. The CDR3 region has the DNA TGTGCCAGCAGCCCCCAGACTAGCGGGAGTCGCCGCACAGATACGCAGTATTTT.